This TCR beta chain was recorded in a study of a mutant IDH1 vaccine in newly diagnosed glioma. CDR1 is LGHNA, CDR2 YSLEER, per germline. V lost 3 bases to trimming and J lost 0 bases; unmatched junction nucleotides: 2. The CDR3 runs to 15 residues. Profiling relied on immunoSEQ multiplex PCR, and the TCRdb table lists in-frame clones only, not all of them. The data hold about 66,000 clones, with roughly 71% observed a single time. To note about this clone: Its antigen is undetermined.

Regarding time point: week 35, safety follow-up. Doses comprised 300 ug of mutant IDH1 20-mer peptide each, plus topical imiquimod. Astrocytomas that were new, WHO grade 3 or 4, IDH1-mutant and ATRX-lost were present in the donors. The J gene is TRBJ1-3, the V gene TRBV4-3; TRBD1 matches 7 bases. This clonotype was sampled from a man aged 45-65 years with glioma. This specimen was PBMCs, taken from a glioma patient whose treatment included an IDH1 peptide vaccine. The chain's CDR3 is CASSQRTGSGNTIYF. The CDR3 DNA reads TGCGCCAGCAGCCAGCGGACAGGCTCTGGAAACACCATATATTTT.